This T cell receptor (beta chain) originates from a study of cytomegalovirus exposure and HLA in healthy donors. The V end lost 7 bases, the J end lost 5 bases, and 8 bases lay between the germline ends. Germline V gene sequence: CDR1 ENHRY, CDR2 SYGVKD. CDR3 length equals 12 residues. Vbeta (60) and Jbeta (13) primers were used in the PCR. Libraries were prepared by immunoSEQ multiplex PCR; TCRdb keeps only in-frame clonotypes and omits some of them. The repertoire has roughly 200,000 clones, over 70% of them found once; the top ten carry around 3.4%. The receptor's source is an older woman in good health and CMV-seropositive. The material sequenced was PBMCs. The genes are TRBV10-3 and TRBJ1-4; D is possibly TRBD1 (5 bases). The CDR3 DNA reads TGTGCCATCAAGGGGCTAAATGAAAAACTGTTTTTT. Translation: CAIKGLNEKLFF.